This TCR beta chain was documented in a study of vaccination effects on CD4 cells after COVID-19. Before any sequencing was done, the ViraFEST assay used viral peptide pools to expand antigen-specific CD4+ T cells. Isolating CD4+ T cells followed approximately ten days of culture. Vaccine recipients had no previous SARS-CoV-2 infection; their nucleocapsid antibodies were negative. The V end was cut by 4 bases, the J end by 4 bases, with 13 bases between. The germline V gene encodes CDR1 ENHRY and CDR2 SYGVKD. The CDR3 has 14 amino acids. Comments on this clone: Its antigen is unknown.

The table came from immunoSEQ multiplex PCR; TCRdb's copy has only in-frame clones and leaves some out. The table lists tens of thousands of clones, 65% to 85% of them singletons. The sample consisted of CD4+ T cells from PBMCs cultured with HCoV-OC43 spike peptides, taken before COVID-19 vaccination. Subset given: HCoV-OC43 spike overlapping peptide pool stimulation. The origin of this receptor is a human donor who received a COVID-19 vaccine. The chain carries TRBV10-3 and TRBJ2-5, with TRBD1 as a possible D gene (6 bases). The CDR3 DNA is TGTGCCATCAGTGGTTGGTCACAGGGAGAGACCCAGTACTTC. It yields the protein CAISGWSQGETQYF.